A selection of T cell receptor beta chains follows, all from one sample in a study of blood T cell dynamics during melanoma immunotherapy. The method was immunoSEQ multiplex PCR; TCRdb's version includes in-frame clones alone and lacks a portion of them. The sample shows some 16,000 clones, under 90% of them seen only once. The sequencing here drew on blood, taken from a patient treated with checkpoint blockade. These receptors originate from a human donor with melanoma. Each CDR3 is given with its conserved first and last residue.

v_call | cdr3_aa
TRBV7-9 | CASSPRGLAGGVGQFF
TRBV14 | CASSQEVAGSPLHF
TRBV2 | CASRVTGNTEAFF
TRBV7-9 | CASSSMTVQGTGELFF
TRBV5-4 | CASSTGLAREQYF
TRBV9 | CASSRDGGSTDTQYF
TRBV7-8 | CASSPGRLAGGRGETQYF
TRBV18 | CASSPGQGRNGELFF
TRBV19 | CASRPPRDSGTEAFF
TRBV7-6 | CASSYRAGETQYF
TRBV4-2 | CASSQGVAEDEKLFF
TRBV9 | CASSRDGGNTEAFF
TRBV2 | CASSGDIAGGYTGELFF
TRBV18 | CASSPAETQYF
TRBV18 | CASSPNTVNSGNTIYF
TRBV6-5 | CASSPAFVVLTEAFF
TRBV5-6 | CASSLGTLGAEAFF
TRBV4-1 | CASSQSWRETQYF
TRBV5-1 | CASSKGTGGRFIGATNEKLFF
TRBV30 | CAWSLQGTWGYTF
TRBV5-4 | CASRKEEYQETQYF
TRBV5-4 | CASSFGLAGNSYEQYF
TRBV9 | CASSPIGTSRLEQYF
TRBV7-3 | CASSEMVGAGELFF
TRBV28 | CASRPGGNSYNEQFF
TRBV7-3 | CASSLKPTGVSGANVLTF
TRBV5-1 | CASSSLSRFTDTQYF
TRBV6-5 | CASSYGTGTPLHF
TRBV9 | CASSVAPENSPLHF
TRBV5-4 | CASSLGLSSSYEQYF
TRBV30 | CAWSPTGEQFF
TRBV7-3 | CASSPPHGGAGELFF
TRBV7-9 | CASSRVSGGKNNEQFF
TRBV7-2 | CASSLVVTFGVETQYF
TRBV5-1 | CASSLDNTKTQYF
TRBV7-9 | CASSPRTSSEQFF
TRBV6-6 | CASSQGRTMNTEAFF
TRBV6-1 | CASNKRGTGQYGYTF
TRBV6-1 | CASSVGFYGYTF
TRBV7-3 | CASSPGAGGYEQYF
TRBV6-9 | CASSRTAGGELFF
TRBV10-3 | CATTGLGGRDYGYTF
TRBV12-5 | CASGWATDTQYF
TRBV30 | CAWNWGEVSGYTF
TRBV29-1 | CSVGTGRNEQFF
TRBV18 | CASSPDRGNTEAFF
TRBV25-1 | CASSEGYEQYF
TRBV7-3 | CASSLEGLDTEAFF
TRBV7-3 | CASSLNPTLGGELFF
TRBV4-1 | CASSTGGQNNEQFF
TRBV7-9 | CASSWDIYQPQHF
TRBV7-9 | CASSHTGYEQYF
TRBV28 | CASSLTLPRPGEKLFF
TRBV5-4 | CASSSDRTPLDEAFF
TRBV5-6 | CASSHLRTEAFF
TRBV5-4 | CASSLARSGNTIYF
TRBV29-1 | CSTRGQGAEDTQYF
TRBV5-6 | CASSLRRNTEAFF
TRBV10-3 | CAISESGGSGNTIYF